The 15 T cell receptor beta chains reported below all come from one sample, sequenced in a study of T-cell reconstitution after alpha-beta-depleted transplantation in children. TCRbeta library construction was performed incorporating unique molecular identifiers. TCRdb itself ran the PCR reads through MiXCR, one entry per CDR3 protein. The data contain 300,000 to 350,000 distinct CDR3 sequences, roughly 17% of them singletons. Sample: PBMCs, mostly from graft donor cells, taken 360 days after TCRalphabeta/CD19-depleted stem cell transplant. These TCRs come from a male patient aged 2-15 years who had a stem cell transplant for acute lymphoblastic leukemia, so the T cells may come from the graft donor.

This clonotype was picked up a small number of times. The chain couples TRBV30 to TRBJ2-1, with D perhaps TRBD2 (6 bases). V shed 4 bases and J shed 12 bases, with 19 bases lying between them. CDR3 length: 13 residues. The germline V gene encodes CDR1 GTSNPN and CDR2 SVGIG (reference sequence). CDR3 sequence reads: CAWIRTPLRGQFF. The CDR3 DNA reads TGTGCCTGGATCAGGACCCCACTGCGGGGGCAGTTCTTC.

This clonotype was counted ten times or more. Written as DNA, the CDR3 is TGTGCCAGCAGTTTAGCGGCTAGCACAGATACGCAGTATTTT. This sequence encodes CASSLAASTDTQYF. This chain uses TRBV12-3 or TRBV12-4 with TRBJ2-3; D remains unclear. Between the trimmed V and J ends, which lost 0 bases and 0 bases, there was a span of 4 bases. The CDR3 consists of 14 residues.

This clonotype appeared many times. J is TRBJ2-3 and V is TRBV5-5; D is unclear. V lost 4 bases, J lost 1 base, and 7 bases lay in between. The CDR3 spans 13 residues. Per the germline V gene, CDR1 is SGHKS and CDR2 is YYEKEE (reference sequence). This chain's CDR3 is CASSPQGTDTQYF. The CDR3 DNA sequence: TGTGCCAGCAGCCCTCAGGGCACAGATACGCAGTATTTT.

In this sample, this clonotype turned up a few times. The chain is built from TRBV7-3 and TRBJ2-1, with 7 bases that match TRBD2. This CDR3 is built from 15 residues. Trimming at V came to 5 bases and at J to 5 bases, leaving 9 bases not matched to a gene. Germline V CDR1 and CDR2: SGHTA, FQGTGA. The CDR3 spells CASSLQGGGDNEQFF. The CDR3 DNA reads TGTGCCAGCAGCCTCCAGGGTGGGGGGGACAATGAGCAGTTCTTC.

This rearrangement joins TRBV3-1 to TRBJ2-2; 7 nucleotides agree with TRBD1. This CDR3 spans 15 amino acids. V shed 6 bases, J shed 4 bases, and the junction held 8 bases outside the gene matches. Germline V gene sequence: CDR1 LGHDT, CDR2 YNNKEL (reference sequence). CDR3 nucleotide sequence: TGTGCCAGCAGGTTACGACAGGGTGTCACCGGGGAGCTGTTTTTT. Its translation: CASRLRQGVTGELFF.

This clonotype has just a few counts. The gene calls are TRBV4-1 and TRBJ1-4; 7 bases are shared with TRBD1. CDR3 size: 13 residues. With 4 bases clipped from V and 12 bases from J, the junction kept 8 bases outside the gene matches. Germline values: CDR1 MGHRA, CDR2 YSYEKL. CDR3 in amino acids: CASSRYPTGELFF. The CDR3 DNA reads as TGCGCCAGCAGCCGCTATCCTACAGGGGAACTGTTTTTT.

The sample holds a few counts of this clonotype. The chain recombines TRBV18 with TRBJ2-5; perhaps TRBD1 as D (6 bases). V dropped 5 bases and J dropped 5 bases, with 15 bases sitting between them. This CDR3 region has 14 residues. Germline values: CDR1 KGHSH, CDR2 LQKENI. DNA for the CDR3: TGTGCCAGCTCAACCCCACAGGGAATGGAGACCCAGTACTTC. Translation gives CASSTPQGMETQYF.

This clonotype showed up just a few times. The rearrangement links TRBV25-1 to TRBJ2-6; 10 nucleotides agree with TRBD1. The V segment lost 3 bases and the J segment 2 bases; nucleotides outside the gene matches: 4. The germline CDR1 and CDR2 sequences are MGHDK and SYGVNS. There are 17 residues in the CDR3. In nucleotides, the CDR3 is TGTGCCAGCAGTGATGGGACAGGGGTGGCTGGGGCCAACGTCCTGACTTTC. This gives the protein CASSDGTGVAGANVLTF. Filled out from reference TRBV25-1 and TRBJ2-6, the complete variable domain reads EADIYQTPRYLVIGTGKKITLECSQTMGHDKMYWYQQDPGMELHLIHYSYGVNSTEKGDLSSESTVSRIRTEHFPLTLESARPSHTSQYLCASSDGTGVAGANVLTFGAGSRLTVL.

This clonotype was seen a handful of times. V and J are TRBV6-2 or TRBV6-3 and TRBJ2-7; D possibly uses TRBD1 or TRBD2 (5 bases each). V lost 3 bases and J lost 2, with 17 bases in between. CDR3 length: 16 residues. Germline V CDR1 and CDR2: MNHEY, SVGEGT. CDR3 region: CASSYIPSGLPYEQYF. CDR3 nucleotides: TGTGCCAGCAGTTATATCCCCTCGGGGCTCCCCTACGAGCAGTACTTC.

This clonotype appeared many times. CDR3 protein: CSAPDRGRYEQYF. The CDR3 DNA reads as TGCAGTGCTCCCGACAGGGGCAGGTACGAGCAGTACTTC. The V call is TRBV20-1, the J call TRBJ2-7; 8 bases are shared with TRBD1. Germline assignment: CDR1 DFQATT and CDR2 SNEGSKA (reference sequence). There are 13 residues in the CDR3. V was clipped by 5 bases and J by 4 bases; unmatched bases: 7.

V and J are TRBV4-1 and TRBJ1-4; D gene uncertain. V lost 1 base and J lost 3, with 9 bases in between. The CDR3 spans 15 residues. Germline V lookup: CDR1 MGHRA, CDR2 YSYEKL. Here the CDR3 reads CASSQGASPNEKLFF. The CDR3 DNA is TGCGCCAGCAGCCAAGGGGCCAGCCCTAATGAAAAACTGTTTTTT.

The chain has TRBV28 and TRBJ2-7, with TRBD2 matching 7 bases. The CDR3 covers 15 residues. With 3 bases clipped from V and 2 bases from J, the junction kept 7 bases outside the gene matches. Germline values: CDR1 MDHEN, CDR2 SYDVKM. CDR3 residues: CASSFIGLEPYEQYF. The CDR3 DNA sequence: TGTGCCAGCAGTTTTATCGGACTAGAGCCCTACGAGCAGTACTTC.

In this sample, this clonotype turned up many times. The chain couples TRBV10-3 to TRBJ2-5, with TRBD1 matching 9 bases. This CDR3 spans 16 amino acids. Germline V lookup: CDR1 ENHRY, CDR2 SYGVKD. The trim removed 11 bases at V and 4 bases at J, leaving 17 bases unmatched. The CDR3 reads CAAGQGIGQVLETQYF. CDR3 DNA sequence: TGTGCCGCTGGACAGGGGATCGGACAAGTTTTAGAGACCCAGTACTTC.

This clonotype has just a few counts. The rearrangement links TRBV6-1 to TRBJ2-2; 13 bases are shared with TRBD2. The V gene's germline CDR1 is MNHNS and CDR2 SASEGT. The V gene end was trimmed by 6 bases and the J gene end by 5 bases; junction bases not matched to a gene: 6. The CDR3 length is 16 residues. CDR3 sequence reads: CASRPTSGRLTGELFF. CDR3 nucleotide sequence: TGTGCCAGCAGACCGACTAGCGGGAGGTTGACCGGGGAGCTGTTTTTT.

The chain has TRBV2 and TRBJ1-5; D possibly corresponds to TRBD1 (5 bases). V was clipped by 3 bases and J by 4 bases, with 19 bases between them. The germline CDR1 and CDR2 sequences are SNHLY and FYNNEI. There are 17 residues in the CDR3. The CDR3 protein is CASSEARVGRSNQPQHF. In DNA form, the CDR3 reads TGTGCCAGCAGTGAGGCCAGGGTAGGACGCAGTAATCAGCCCCAGCATTTT.